This T cell receptor beta chain emerged from a study of shared clonotypes between healthy human individuals. Overall study findings and caveats: Clonotype sharing among the donors was expected to vary with sequencing depth. All-four-donor shared clonotypes had higher generation probabilities than non-shared clonotypes did.

Clones were read by immunoSEQ multiplex PCR, and TCRdb kept only the in-frame ones, dropping some. This table has roughly 2,000,000 clones, 93% appearing once. Of note for this clone: Its target is unknown.

Only CD45RO-negative cells positively selected for CCR7 counted as naive CD8 cells, so terminally differentiated effector memory CD45RA+ cells were excluded. The CDR3 sequence is 16 residues long. The source is a man aged 18 to 30 in good health. Some clones in this sample may be carry-over from other donors' samples. The V call is TRBV21-1, the J call TRBJ2-1; the listed D gene, TRBD2, was not tested against the DNA. TRBV21-1 is an annotated pseudogene. Sequenced sample: naive CD8+ T cells from PBMCs. The CDR3 reads CASSPVGGSPYNEQFF. CDR3 DNA: TGTGCCAGCAGCCCCGTGGGGGGGAGTCCTTACAATGAGCAGTTCTTC.